The 27 T cell receptor beta chains given below trace back to one sample, sequenced in a study of PD-1 blockade in mismatch repair-deficient tumors. The table came from immunoSEQ multiplex PCR; TCRdb's copy has only in-frame clones and leaves some out. The sample has 100,000 to 150,000 clones; more than 70% are singletons. The sample in question was peripheral blood, obtained almost 74 weeks after starting pembrolizumab. These receptors came from an adult with mismatch repair-deficient cancer.

This rearrangement joins TRBV19 to TRBJ2-3, with 7 bases aligning to TRBD2. CDR3 length equals 15 residues. V was clipped by 4 bases and J by 2 bases; unmatched bases: 6. Looked up from germline, CDR1 is LNHDA and CDR2 is SQIVND (reference sequence). CDR3 in amino acids: CASSNPTSVTDTQYF. The CDR3 DNA reads TGTGCCAGTAGTAATCCAACTAGCGTCACAGATACGCAGTATTTT.

This clone occurred many times. The chain is built from TRBV9 and TRBJ2-2; 7 bases align to TRBD1. This CDR3 is built from 16 residues. Germline CDR1 SGDLS, CDR2 YYNGEE. V was clipped by 2 bases and J by 4 bases; unmatched bases: 8. DNA of the CDR3: TGTGCCAGCAGCGTTTCCACAGACAGGGTCACCGGGGAGCTGTTTTTT. Amino acid sequence: CASSVSTDRVTGELFF.

The chain joins TRBV28 to TRBJ2-7; 10 bases are shared with TRBD2. The V gene's germline CDR1 is MDHEN and CDR2 SYDVKM. This CDR3 has 14 amino acids. With V trimmed by 5 bases and J by 2 bases, 3 bases remained unmatched. The CDR3 is CASSGTSETYEQYF. Written as DNA, the CDR3 is TGTGCCAGCAGTGGGACTAGCGAAACCTACGAGCAGTACTTC.

This clone was recorded a few times. The chain employs TRBV1 and TRBJ2-7; the table's D call, TRBD1, has no DNA check behind it. TRBV1 is given as a pseudogene. The CDR3 extends over 14 amino acids. In DNA form, the CDR3 reads TGCACCCTAGGGGGAGATCTATTCTCCTACGAGCAGTACTTC. It is translated as CTLGGDLFSYEQYF.

V and J are TRBV29-1 and TRBJ2-7; no clear D gene. The V gene's germline CDR1 is SQVTM and CDR2 ANQGSEA. V shed 4 bases and J shed 5 bases, with 9 bases lying between them. The CDR3 sequence is 11 residues long. The CDR3 is CSVGQLDEQYF. The CDR3 DNA follows: TGCAGCGTTGGCCAGCTTGACGAGCAGTACTTC.

The J gene is TRBJ2-7, the V gene TRBV5-4; 7 nucleotides match TRBD1. CDR1 and CDR2 from the germline V gene are SGHNT and YYREEE (reference sequence). CDR3 length equals 16 residues. The J segment lost 7 bases and the V segment lost 9 bases, leaving 22 bases of the junction unmatched. For the CDR3, the DNA is TGTGCCACCCAACTAGAGCCGGGACAGACTCAACGGGAGCAGTACTTC. Translating it yields CATQLEPGQTQREQYF.

V and J are TRBV13 and TRBJ2-1, with D maybe TRBD2 (7 bases). The germline V gene encodes CDR1 PRHDT and CDR2 FYEKMQ (reference sequence). Trimming removed 5 bases from V and 5 bases from J, with 16 bases in between. The CDR3 has 15 amino acids. The CDR3 nucleotides read TGTGCCAGCAGCGGTGGGAGGGGGGCCCACAATGAGCAGTTCTTC. The encoded protein is CASSGGRGAHNEQFF. Based on the CDR3 plus reference TRBV13 and TRBJ2-1, the full variable domain is AAGVIQSPRHLIKEKRETATLKCYPIPRHDTVYWYQQGPGQDPQFLISFYEKMQSDKGSIPDRFSAQQFSDYHSELNMSSLELGDSALYFCASSGGRGAHNEQFFGPGTRLTVL.

The rearrangement joins TRBV5-4 to TRBJ2-2; 9 bases map to TRBD2. The CDR3 covers 19 residues. The V segment lost 5 bases and the J segment 0 bases; nucleotides outside the gene matches: 14. In germline, CDR1 is SGHNT, CDR2 YYREEE (reference sequence). The CDR3 spells CASRSSPQTSGANTGELFF. The DNA for the CDR3 is TGTGCCAGCAGATCCAGTCCGCAGACTAGCGGAGCGAACACCGGGGAGCTGTTTTTT.

The rearrangement uses TRBV5-4 and TRBJ1-1, with D unresolved. CDR1 is SGHNT and CDR2 is YYREEE in the germline V gene (reference sequence). CDR3 size: 14 residues. The ends were cut back, 0 bases at V and 4 bases at J, with 10 bases in the middle. CDR3 residues: CASSLGVGGTEAFF. DNA for the CDR3: TGTGCCAGCAGCTTGGGGGTAGGCGGCACTGAAGCTTTCTTT.

The chain is built from TRBV12-5 and TRBJ2-5; 7 bases align to TRBD2. The CDR3 has 13 amino acids. Germline loops: CDR1 LGHNT, CDR2 FRNRAP. V shed 4 bases and J 5 bases; nucleotides not matched to a gene: 4. The CDR3 loop reads CASGSSGMETQYF. The CDR3 DNA reads TGTGCTAGTGGTTCCAGCGGGATGGAGACCCAGTACTTC.

CDR3 DNA sequence: TGCGCCAGCAGCTTGGACAGTGACTCTGGAAACACCATATATTTT. Protein product: CASSLDSDSGNTIYF. V usage is TRBV5-1 and J usage is TRBJ1-3; unclear D gene. The V and J ends lost 0 bases and 0 bases respectively, with 7 bases between them. Germline CDR1 reads SGHRS; CDR2 reads YFSETQ. The CDR3 loop spans 15 amino acids.

The chain is built from TRBV11-2 and TRBJ2-5, with D possibly TRBD1 on 6 matching bases. CDR1 SGHAT and CDR2 FQNNGV come from the germline V gene. Trimming removed 11 bases at V and 4 bases at J, with 20 bases between. This CDR3 is built from 14 residues. This CDR3 is CASKQGRSPETQYF. The CDR3 DNA reads TGTGCCTCTAAGCAGGGGCGGTCCCCAGAGACCCAGTACTTC.

This clone is medium-sized by share. V usage is TRBV6-5 and J usage is TRBJ2-1; 14 bases agree with TRBD2. This CDR3 is 16 amino acids long. CDR1 MNHEY and CDR2 SVGAGI come from the germline V gene. J gave up 6 bases and V 0 bases, and 1 base lay outside the gene matches. CDR3 protein: CASSYSTSGRANEQFF. The CDR3 DNA is TGTGCCAGCAGTTACTCGACTAGCGGGAGGGCCAATGAGCAGTTCTTC.

This clone appeared a single time. The V call is TRBV7-8, the J call TRBJ2-7; D perhaps matches TRBD1 (7 bases). Germline V lookup: CDR1 SGHVS, CDR2 FQNEAQ. The CDR3 contains 15 residues. V was pared by 4 bases and J by 4 bases, with 17 bases between. Here the CDR3 reads CASSSPDQGGYEQYF. In nucleotides, the CDR3 is TGTGCCAGCAGCTCCCCCGACCAGGGGGGTTACGAGCAGTACTTC.

This clone is a singleton in its sample. This chain joins TRBV4-2 and TRBJ2-3; no clear D gene. Trimming stripped 0 bases from V and 2 bases from J, with 12 bases between. The CDR3 has 16 residues. CDR1 LGHNA and CDR2 YNFKEQ come from the germline V gene. The CDR3 sequence is CASSQDRRWATDTQYF. In DNA form, the CDR3 reads TGTGCCAGCAGCCAAGACCGACGGTGGGCCACAGATACGCAGTATTTT.

CDR3 protein: CASSHLLAITYNEQFF. Written as DNA, the CDR3 is TGTGCCAGCAGCCACTTACTAGCGATAACCTACAATGAGCAGTTCTTC. The chain recombines TRBV6-6 with TRBJ2-1, with 7 bases aligning to TRBD2. Germline V lookup: CDR1 MNHNY, CDR2 SVGAGI (reference sequence). Germline trimming cut 6 bases from V and 2 bases from J; bases unmatched to any gene: 10. CDR3 size: 16 residues.

This chain links TRBV7-6 with TRBJ2-7, with no clear D. This CDR3 comprises 14 residues. V shed 1 base and J shed 3 bases, with 10 bases lying between them. The germline gives CDR1 SGHVS, CDR2 FNYEAQ. The DNA of the CDR3 is TGTGCCAGCAGCTTAGGAGACGGGCACTACGAGCAGTACTTC. It is translated as CASSLGDGHYEQYF.

This clone has a single count. This chain connects TRBV7-9 to TRBJ2-2, with a tentative D call TRBD2 (7 bases). Trimming left V 7 bases short and J 0 bases short, with 15 bases between. Germline CDR1 is SEHNR and CDR2 is FQNEAQ (reference sequence). The CDR3 has 16 amino acids. CDR3: CASIPRGGANTGELFF. Here the CDR3 DNA reads TGTGCCAGCATCCCGAGGGGGGGAGCGAACACCGGGGAGCTGTTTTTT.

The chain employs TRBV29-1 and TRBJ2-1; 16 nucleotides line up with TRBD2. The germline CDR1 and CDR2 sequences are SQVTM and ANQGSEA. This CDR3 has 17 residues. The ends lost 4 bases at V and 2 bases at J; junction bases unmatched: 5. The CDR3: CSVGGGLAGGAYNEQFF. CDR3 coding DNA: TGCAGCGTTGGAGGGGGACTAGCGGGAGGGGCCTACAATGAGCAGTTCTTC.

This chain links TRBV27 with TRBJ2-1; the match to TRBD2 covers 7 bases. The trim removed 5 bases at V and 10 bases at J, leaving 11 bases unmatched. The germline V gene encodes CDR1 MNHEY and CDR2 SMNVEV (reference sequence). This CDR3 has 14 amino acids. The chain's CDR3 is CASSPAREGSEQFF. The CDR3, as DNA: TGTGCCAGCAGTCCCGCAAGGGAGGGGTCCGAGCAGTTCTTC.

The gene calls are TRBV6-5 and TRBJ2-3, with TRBD2 as a possible D gene (6 bases). Trimming took 6 bases from V and 6 from J, leaving 19 bases between them. This CDR3 has 15 residues. Looked up from germline, CDR1 is MNHEY and CDR2 is SVGAGI. The CDR3 reads CASSPHWASVDTQYF. In DNA, the CDR3 is TGTGCCAGCAGCCCCCACTGGGCTAGCGTTGATACGCAGTATTTT.

This rearrangement joins TRBV28 to TRBJ2-5; D is ambiguous. The CDR3 covers 13 residues. V lost 2 bases and J 5 bases, leaving 9 bases between the germline ends. The germline V gene encodes CDR1 MDHEN and CDR2 SYDVKM. CDR3 region: CASSLAALETQYF. The CDR3 DNA is TGTGCCAGCAGTTTAGCGGCTCTGGAGACCCAGTACTTC.

V gene TRBV6-4 combines with J gene TRBJ2-7, with D perhaps TRBD2 (6 bases). The V gene lost 4 bases and the J gene lost 13 bases, with 11 bases spanning the gap. Per germline, CDR1 MRHNA and CDR2 SNTAGT. This CDR3 has 10 amino acids. The CDR3 DNA is TGTGCCAGCAGTGGGGGGGACGGATACTTC. Encoded protein: CASSGGDGYF.

In its sample, this clone was seen once. The chain couples TRBV6-5 to TRBJ2-1; 9 bases map to TRBD2. V was clipped by 5 bases and J by 0 bases; unmatched bases: 2. From germline, CDR1 is MNHEY and CDR2 SVGAGI. The CDR3 covers 15 residues. As DNA, the CDR3 is TGTGCCAGCAGTCTTAGCGGGAGCTCCTACAATGAGCAGTTCTTC. Amino acid sequence: CASSLSGSSYNEQFF.

The gene calls are TRBV4-1 and TRBJ2-7; 8 nucleotides align to TRBD1. CDR1 MGHRA and CDR2 YSYEKL come from the germline V gene. The junction had 10 bases not matched to a gene; V was cut back by 4 bases and J by 2 bases. The CDR3 is 16 amino acids. CDR3 sequence: CASSPNPGTGPYEQYF. The CDR3 DNA sequence: TGCGCCAGCAGCCCAAACCCCGGGACAGGCCCCTACGAGCAGTACTTC.

This clone was seen a single time. V usage is TRBV7-3 and J usage is TRBJ2-2; 9 positions agree with TRBD2. Looked up from germline, CDR1 is SGHTA and CDR2 is FQGTGA. V shed 0 bases, J shed 0 bases, and the junction held 5 bases outside the gene matches. This CDR3 is 18 amino acids long. CDR3 sequence: CASSLTASGNTNTGELFF. The DNA of the CDR3 is TGTGCCAGCAGCTTAACGGCTAGCGGGAATACGAACACCGGGGAGCTGTTTTTT.

The chain joins TRBV2 to TRBJ1-1; weak D call: TRBD1 (6 bases). CDR3 length: 13 amino acids. Per germline, CDR1 SNHLY and CDR2 FYNNEI. V was trimmed by 6 bases and J by 1 base, leaving 9 bases between them. The CDR3 sequence: CASRVTGNTEAFF. The CDR3 coding sequence is TGTGCCAGCAGGGTGACAGGGAACACTGAAGCTTTCTTT.